A selection of T cell receptor beta chains follows, all from one sample in a study of blood T cell repertoires in COVID-19. Assay: immunoSEQ multiplex PCR; the TCRdb copy retains only in-frame clones and omits some. The sample records more than 100,000 clones, about four fifths being singletons. The specimen was peripheral blood. These receptors came from a woman in her fifties or sixties with acute or convalescent COVID-19. Each CDR3 is given with its conserved first and last residue. Fields, in order: clone size, J gene, D gene, V gene, CDR3 length, CDR3 protein, CDR3 DNA. D genes are given only for firm matches. Not every row has a clone size; where given, it reads once, few, many or a size class.

. TRBJ1-2 . TRBV5-5 13 CASSFDLDFGYTF TGTGCCAGCAGCTTCGACTTGGATTTTGGCTACACCTTC
. TRBJ2-1 TRBD1 TRBV12-5 15 CASVPRGQDNNEQFF TGTGCTAGTGTCCCCCGGGGACAGGACAACAATGAGCAGTTCTTC
. TRBJ2-6 TRBD2 TRBV2 17 CASRSTSGGSGANVLTF TGTGCCAGCAGGTCGACTAGCGGGGGATCTGGGGCCAACGTCCTGACTTTC
. TRBJ1-2 TRBD1 TRBV10-3 14 CAITRGQGLYGYTF TGTGCCATCACGAGAGGACAGGGACTTTATGGCTACACCTTC
. TRBJ1-1 TRBD1 TRBV6-1 13 CASSEAGTGRAFF TGTGCCAGCAGTGAAGCCGGGACAGGACGAGCTTTCTTT
. TRBJ1-3 TRBD1 TRBV2 16 CASSAGQGRAGNTIYF TGTGCCAGCAGTGCGGGACAGGGAAGAGCTGGAAACACCATATATTTT
. TRBJ1-2 TRBD1 TRBV10-3 14 CAISESKQGYGYTF TGTGCCATCAGTGAGTCGAAACAGGGGTATGGCTACACCTTC
. TRBJ1-3 . TRBV6-5 14 CAINHEGRGNTIYF TGTGCCATCAACCACGAGGGCAGAGGAAACACCATATATTTT
. TRBJ1-5 TRBD1 TRBV4-2 16 CASSRTSGQGEQPQHF TGTGCCAGCAGCCGAACCTCTGGACAGGGTGAACAGCCCCAGCATTTT
. TRBJ1-2 . TRBV12-3/TRBV12-4 12 CASSRWNYGYTF TGTGCCAGCAGTCGGTGGAACTATGGCTACACCTTC
. TRBJ2-7 TRBD1 TRBV18 16 CASSPPGRGQTNEQYF TGTGCCAGCTCACCACCGGGTCGGGGACAGACGAACGAGCAGTACTTC
. TRBJ1-1 . TRBV6-2/TRBV6-3 16 CASSYVQGGADTEAFF TGTGCCAGCAGTTACGTACAGGGTGGTGCGGACACTGAAGCTTTCTTT
. TRBJ1-2 . TRBV10-3 16 CAISEPGTGLNYGYTF TGTGCCATCAGTGAGCCGGGGACTGGGCTTAACTATGGCTACACCTTC
. TRBJ2-2 . TRBV12-3/TRBV12-4 12 CASSLSQGELFF TGTGCCAGCAGTTTATCACAGGGGGAGCTGTTTTTT
few TRBJ1-4 . TRBV4-1 14 CASSQTLSREKLFF TGCGCCAGCAGCCAAACATTATCGAGGGAAAAACTGTTTTTT
once TRBJ1-3 . TRBV6-5 13 CACRAGAGNTIYF TGTGCCTGTAGGGCAGGGGCCGGAAACACCATATATTTT
. TRBJ2-7 TRBD1 TRBV2 12 CATGQGGYEQYF TGTGCCACCGGACAGGGGGGATACGAGCAGTACTTC
. TRBJ1-3 . TRBV5-6 14 CASSSNGLVDTIYF TGTGCCAGCAGCTCCAATGGACTGGTGGACACCATATATTTT
. TRBJ2-1 TRBD1 TRBV19 21 CASSGRGRDRGPPGRRNEQFF TGTGCCAGTAGTGGCAGGGGGAGGGACAGGGGACCACCGGGTAGGCGAAATGAGCAGTTCTTC
few TRBJ2-5 . TRBV14 14 CASSQELHLKTQYF TGTGCCAGCAGCCAAGAGCTCCACTTGAAGACCCAGTACTTC
once TRBJ1-2 TRBD1 TRBV12-3/TRBV12-4 13 CASSLQGEYGYTF TGTGCCAGCAGCCTCCAGGGGGAGTATGGCTACACCTTC
once TRBJ2-1 . TRBV4-1 19 CASSQDDSQGFPYRNEQFF TGCGCCAGCAGCCAAGATGATAGCCAGGGATTCCCCTATCGGAATGAGCAGTTCTTC
. TRBJ1-5 . TRBV10-2 12 CASSEGDQPQHF TGCGCCAGCAGTGAAGGGGATCAGCCCCAGCATTTT
. TRBJ2-3 . TRBV18 15 CASSPRPGITDTQYF TGTGCCAGCTCACCACGGCCCGGGATCACAGATACGCAGTATTTT
. TRBJ1-5 TRBD1 TRBV30 14 CAWSQGTDNQPQHF TGTGCCTGGAGTCAGGGGACAGACAATCAGCCCCAGCATTTT
. TRBJ1-4 . TRBV5-6 15 CASSLRVGSGEKLFF TGTGCCAGCAGTTTGAGGGTCGGGTCGGGGGAAAAACTGTTTTTT
. TRBJ2-4 . TRBV6-2/TRBV6-3 16 CASSHLTGTAKNIQYF TGTGCCAGCAGTCACCTTACAGGGACGGCCAAAAACATTCAGTACTTC
. TRBJ1-1 . TRBV6-1 14 CASSEGTVGTEAFF TGTGCCAGCAGTGAAGGGACAGTGGGCACTGAAGCTTTCTTT
. TRBJ2-7 TRBD1 TRBV18 14 CASSPLTGPDEQYF TGTGCCAGCTCACCTTTGACAGGGCCCGACGAGCAGTACTTC
. TRBJ2-7 TRBD2 TRBV2 13 CASSETAGVEQYF TGTGCCAGCAGTGAAACGGCGGGGGTCGAGCAGTACTTC
. TRBJ1-1 . TRBV6-4 13 CASSVEQNTEAFF TGTGCCAGCAGTGTCGAACAGAACACTGAAGCTTTCTTT
. TRBJ1-2 . TRBV23-1 14 CASSQGQGNYGYTF TGCGCCAGCAGTCAAGGGCAAGGTAATTATGGCTACACCTTC
once TRBJ1-1 . TRBV7-8 15 CASSPERGLGTEAFF TGTGCCAGCAGCCCAGAGCGGGGGTTGGGGACTGAAGCTTTCTTT
. TRBJ1-1 . TRBV12-3/TRBV12-4 13 CASNGQMNTEAFF TGTGCCAGCAACGGACAGATGAACACTGAAGCTTTCTTT
. TRBJ2-7 . TRBV18 16 CASSPPAGETYYEQYF TGTGCCAGCTCACCACCGGCAGGGGAAACATACTACGAGCAGTACTTC
. TRBJ1-5 TRBD1 TRBV6-2/TRBV6-3 16 CASSQPEGAKNQPQHF TGTGCCAGCAGTCAACCCGAGGGGGCGAAGAATCAGCCCCAGCATTTT
. TRBJ2-7 . TRBV30 11 CAWSVSREQYF TGTGCCTGGAGTGTTTCCCGCGAGCAGTACTTC
. TRBJ2-7 . TRBV3-1/TRBV3-2 13 CASSQDQVHEQYF TGTGCCAGCAGCCAAGACCAGGTACACGAGCAGTACTTC
few TRBJ1-4 . TRBV29-1 10 CSVYDEKLFF TGCAGCGTTTATGATGAAAAACTGTTTTTT
. TRBJ1-5 . TRBV23-1 16 CASSQPTDTSNQPQHF TGCGCCAGCAGTCAACCGACAGATACATCTAATCAGCCCCAGCATTTT
. TRBJ1-1 TRBD1 TRBV7-9 15 CASSLEGDRSTEAFF TGTGCCAGCAGCTTAGAAGGGGACAGATCCACTGAAGCTTTCTTT
. TRBJ1-4 . TRBV21-1 15 CASSYPRGLGEKLFF TGTGCCAGCAGCTACCCCAGGGGGCTGGGTGAAAAACTGTTTTTT
. TRBJ2-3 TRBD2 TRBV11-1 15 CASSTLAGGLDTQYF TGTGCCAGCAGTACTCTAGCGGGGGGGTTAGATACGCAGTATTTT
once TRBJ1-6 TRBD1 TRBV7-8 15 CASSLGTGVNSPLHF TGTGCCAGCAGCTTAGGGACAGGAGTTAATTCACCCCTCCACTTT
once TRBJ2-3 . TRBV28 11 CASSYRDTQYF TGTGCCAGCAGTTACCGGGATACGCAGTATTTT
. TRBJ2-3 . TRBV24-1 13 CATGTSKTDTQYF TGTGCCACCGGGACTTCGAAAACAGATACGCAGTATTTT
. TRBJ2-2 TRBD1 TRBV3-1/TRBV3-2 15 CASSQGTGGTGELFF TGTGCCAGCAGCCAGGGGACAGGGGGAACCGGGGAGCTGTTTTTT
once TRBJ1-5 TRBD1 TRBV4-2 20 CASSQVQARQGIYSNQPQHF TGTGCCAGCAGCCAGGTGCAGGCGAGACAGGGAATATATAGCAATCAGCCCCAGCATTTT
. TRBJ1-1 . TRBV14 15 CASSRITGRNTEAFF TGTGCCAGCAGCCGTATCACAGGGAGGAACACTGAAGCTTTCTTT
. TRBJ1-5 . TRBV19 15 CASTQTLNSNQPQHF TGTGCCAGTACCCAGACACTGAATAGCAATCAGCCCCAGCATTTT
. TRBJ1-1 TRBD1 TRBV7-6 17 CASSLGSGGPANTEAFF TGTGCCAGCAGCTTAGGGTCAGGGGGTCCGGCGAACACTGAAGCTTTCTTT
. TRBJ1-6 TRBD1 TRBV7-8 20 CASSLVGNRGRSSYNSPLHF TGTGCCAGCAGCTTAGTGGGGAACAGGGGGCGCAGCTCCTATAATTCACCCCTCCACTTT
once TRBJ2-1 TRBD2 TRBV28 14 CASRDGGAVNEQFF TGTGCCAGCAGGGACGGGGGGGCTGTCAATGAGCAGTTCTTC
. TRBJ2-5 . TRBV18 12 CASSHFQETQYF TGTGCCAGCTCCCACTTCCAAGAGACCCAGTACTTC
. TRBJ1-1 TRBD1 TRBV2 13 CASSRDSNTEAFF TGTGCCAGCTCCCGGGACAGCAACACTGAAGCTTTCTTT
. TRBJ1-5 . TRBV12-3/TRBV12-4 13 CASSFLGNQPQHF TGTGCCAGCAGTTTCCTTGGCAATCAGCCCCAGCATTTT
. TRBJ2-4 TRBD2 TRBV29-1 12 CSVGGGGNIQYF TGCAGCGTGGGCGGGGGAGGGAACATTCAGTACTTC
. TRBJ2-3 . TRBV18 14 CASSPGQLTDTQYF TGTGCCAGCTCACCAGGACAGCTCACAGATACGCAGTATTTT